Presented here are 4 T cell receptor beta chains from one specimen sequenced in a study of Graves' ophthalmopathy and Graves' hyperthyroidism. Amplified TCR beta CDR3 regions were obtained using RNA transcripts as template. HTBI primers primed a first-round RT-PCR, and a second-round multiplex PCR followed. TCRdb re-derived calls from the multiplex PCR reads in MiXCR, one entry per CDR3 protein. Of 450,000 to 600,000 distinct CDR3 sequences in the sample, about 40% were seen once. Sequencing input: peripheral blood or thyroid tissue (not recorded which). These receptors were taken from an adult man with Graves' hyperthyroidism.

For this clonotype: A much bigger clone sits one base away, suggesting this may be a read error. The gene calls are TRBV7-9 and TRBJ2-5, with a weak D call TRBD1 (6 bases). This CDR3 has 15 residues. The germline V and J ends were trimmed by 3 bases and 3 bases, with 14 bases remaining between them. Germline lookup yields CDR1 SEHNR and CDR2 FQNEAQ (reference sequence). CDR3 protein: CASSFGDRLEETQYF. CDR3 nucleotide sequence: TGTGCCAGCAGCTTTGGAGACAGGTTAGAAGAGACCCAGTACTTC.

This rearrangement joins TRBV3-1 to TRBJ2-6; the D is unclear. The CDR3 loop spans 14 amino acids. V was cut by 3 bases and J by 0 bases, with 3 bases left in between. CDR1 and CDR2 (germline): LGHDT, YNNKEL (reference sequence). The CDR3 reads CASSQYSGANVLTF. In DNA, the CDR3 is TGTGCCAGCAGCCAGTACTCTGGGGCCAACGTCCTGACTTTC.

The chain employs TRBV5-1 and TRBJ2-7; D is tentatively TRBD1 or TRBD2 (6 bases each). Looked up from germline, CDR1 is SGHRS and CDR2 is YFSETQ. The CDR3 consists of 14 residues. The V end was cut by 0 bases, the J end by 6 bases, with 13 bases between. DNA of the CDR3: TGCGCCAGCAGCTTGGCCGGGGGCTCGACCGAGCAGTACTTC. The encoded protein is CASSLAGGSTEQYF.

There are many counts of this clonotype. The chain carries TRBV28 and TRBJ1-5; maybe TRBD1 (5 bases). Trimming cost V 8 bases and J 2 bases, with 25 bases left between them. Germline V gives CDR1 MDHEN, CDR2 SYDVKM. This CDR3 contains 18 residues. The CDR3 sequence: CASSTPGQGVFGNQPQHF. CDR3 bases: TGTGCCAGCTCCACCCCAGGGCAGGGTGTATTCGGCAATCAGCCCCAGCATTTT.